This T cell receptor beta chain emerged from a study of shared clonotypes between healthy human individuals. Study results and caveats: As a rule, naive subsets had a larger estimated richness than memory subsets. Against clonotypes common to all four donors, non-shared ones had lower generation probabilities.

For every subset, genomic DNA was evenly distributed across several immunoSEQ plates. Some clones are missing from TCRdb's copy, which holds only in-frame ones; the method was immunoSEQ multiplex PCR. This sample yields some 1 million clones, of which 65% to 80% are seen a single time; approximately 1.3% belongs to the top ten. V dropped 2 bases and J dropped 6 bases, with 17 bases sitting between them. The CDR3 contains 16 residues. CDR1 and CDR2 (germline): SEHNR, FQNEAQ (reference sequence). Regarding this clone: The antigen is undetermined.

The chain recombines TRBV7-9 with TRBJ2-1; D is perhaps TRBD1 or TRBD2 (5 bases each). This clonotype was obtained from a man aged 18 to 30 in good health. Sequencing input: memory CD4+ T cells sorted from blood. Subset here: CD45RA-negative fraction. The CDR3 coding sequence is TGTGCCAGCAGCTTATGGACTGGGACGGATCGCAATGAGCAGTTCTTC. This codes for CASSLWTGTDRNEQFF.